This paragraph reports one T cell receptor beta chain. Germline V CDR1 and CDR2: SGHDN, FVKESK. This CDR3 has 15 amino acids. Trimming left V 2 bases short and J 0 bases short, with 11 bases between. This entry comes from a study of blood T cell repertoires in COVID-19. The table came from immunoSEQ multiplex PCR; TCRdb's copy has only in-frame clones and leaves some out. Of fewer than 200,000 clones listed, 60% to 80% are singletons. The J gene is TRBJ2-7, the V gene TRBV14; TRBD1 might be the D (5 bases). The TCR was taken from a woman aged 45 to 65 who had recovered from COVID-19. The sequenced sample consisted of PBMCs or T cells enriched from blood (not recorded which). For the CDR3, the DNA is TGTGCCAGCAGCCAATGGGGCAGTACCTCCTACGAGCAGTACTTC. This sequence encodes CASSQWGSTSYEQYF. The full variable domain, completed using reference TRBV14 and TRBJ2-7, is EAGVTQFPSHSVIEKGQTVTLRCDPISGHDNLYWYRRVMGKEIKFLLHFVKESKQDESGMPNNRFLAERTGGTYSTLKVQPAELEDSGVYFCASSQWGSTSYEQYFGPGTRLTVT.